This is a list of T cell receptor beta chains from one sample in a study of Graves' ophthalmopathy and Graves' hyperthyroidism. MiXCR, applied by TCRdb to the multiplex PCR reads, yields one record per CDR3 protein. This sample has approximately 1.2 million distinct CDR3 sequences, with about 36% found just once. The sample was peripheral blood or thyroid tissue (not recorded which). The origin of the receptors is an adult man with Graves' hyperthyroidism. Each CDR3 is given with its conserved first and last residue. The D gene is left open where the match is weak. The size field is filled for only some rows; it gives once, few, many or a size class.

size: few
J: TRBJ1-5
V: TRBV19
D: TRBD1
DNA: TGTGCCAGTAGTACAAAAACAGGGGGCCGTCAGCCCCAGCATTTT
CDR3: CASSTKTGGRQPQHF

size: few
J: TRBJ1-4
V: TRBV20-1
D: .
DNA: TGCAGTGCCGGGAGTGAAAAACTGTTTTTT
CDR3: CSAGSEKLFF

size: .
J: TRBJ1-2
V: TRBV20-1
D: TRBD1
DNA: TGCAGTGCTAGGCACCAAGAGACAGGGATGAATGGCTACACCTTC
CDR3: CSARHQETGMNGYTF

size: many
J: TRBJ2-5
V: TRBV24-1
D: .
DNA: TGTGCCACCAGTGACCCCAGCGGTAATCAAGAGACCCAGTACTTC
CDR3: CATSDPSGNQETQYF

size: many
J: TRBJ2-7
V: TRBV24-1
D: TRBD1
DNA: TGTGCCACCAGTGATTCCGGGACAGGGGCCTCCTACGAGCAGTACTTC
CDR3: CATSDSGTGASYEQYF

size: .
J: TRBJ1-2
V: TRBV6-6
D: .
DNA: TGTGCCAGCAGTAGAGGTTATGGCTACGCCTTC
CDR3: CASSRGYGYAF

size: many
J: TRBJ1-1
V: TRBV7-2
D: .
DNA: TGTGCCAGCAGCTTAGGGACGTGGGGTCGCACTGAAGCTTTCTTT
CDR3: CASSLGTWGRTEAFF

size: .
J: TRBJ2-7
V: TRBV9
D: TRBD2
DNA: TGTGCCTGGGGACTAGCGGACTACGAGCAGTACTTC
CDR3: CAWGLADYEQYF

size: few
J: TRBJ2-3
V: TRBV28
D: TRBD2
DNA: TGTGCCAGCAGTGACGGGGCGGGAGGCGCAGATACGCAGTATTTT
CDR3: CASSDGAGGADTQYF

size: .
J: TRBJ1-5
V: TRBV12-3/TRBV12-4
D: .
DNA: TGTGCCAGCAGTTTATCGAGCGGATACAATCAGCCCCAGCATTTT
CDR3: CASSLSSGYNQPQHF

size: many
J: TRBJ1-1
V: TRBV6-2/TRBV6-3
D: .
DNA: TGTGCCAGCAGTCACGGGGGTGAAGCTTTCTTT
CDR3: CASSHGGEAFF

size: many
J: TRBJ1-5
V: TRBV19
D: .
DNA: TGTGCCAGTAGTACCCCAACCAATCAGCCCCAGCATTTT
CDR3: CASSTPTNQPQHF

size: many
J: TRBJ2-7
V: TRBV12-3/TRBV12-4
D: TRBD1
DNA: TGTGCCAGCAGTCGCGGGACAGGGGGCTACGAGCAGTACTTC
CDR3: CASSRGTGGYEQYF

size: many
J: TRBJ2-7
V: TRBV29-1
D: TRBD2
DNA: TGCAGCCCCCCGGGGGGGACTAGCGGGAGTTGTCAGTATGACGAGCAGTACTTC
CDR3: CSPPGGTSGSCQYDEQYF

size: few
J: TRBJ1-2
V: TRBV20-1
D: .
DNA: TGCAGTGCTAATGACGGCTATGGCTACACCTTC
CDR3: CSANDGYGYTF

size: .
J: TRBJ2-2
V: TRBV29-1
D: .
DNA: TGCAGCGCACTGGGGGGCACACTGAACACCGGGGAGCTGTTTTTT
CDR3: CSALGGTLNTGELFF

size: .
J: TRBJ2-5
V: TRBV10-3
D: TRBD1
DNA: TGTGCCAGCAGACGAAAACGACAGGGACCTCAAGAGACCCAGTACTTC
CDR3: CASRRKRQGPQETQYF

size: many
J: TRBJ1-1
V: TRBV3-1
D: .
DNA: TGTGCCAGCAGCCGGGAGCTGAACACTGAAGCTTTCTTT
CDR3: CASSRELNTEAFF

size: many
J: TRBJ2-2
V: TRBV19
D: .
DNA: TGTGCCAGTACCCGCCAGGGTGATGCCGGGGAGCTGTTTTTT
CDR3: CASTRQGDAGELFF

size: few
J: TRBJ2-2
V: TRBV27
D: .
DNA: TGTGCCTCCCGGCGTGGGGCGAACATCGGGGAGCTGTTTTTT
CDR3: CASRRGANIGELFF

size: many
J: TRBJ2-5
V: TRBV7-2
D: TRBD2
DNA: TGTGCCAGCAGCTTAGGGACTAGCATAGAGACCCAGTACTTC
CDR3: CASSLGTSIETQYF

size: few
J: TRBJ1-6
V: TRBV29-1
D: .
DNA: TGCAGCGTTGATAGGAGTCAGGGAGCGAAGAGCTCCTATAATTCACCCCTCCACTTT
CDR3: CSVDRSQGAKSSYNSPLHF

size: few
J: TRBJ1-4
V: TRBV11-2
D: .
DNA: TGTGCCAGCAGCTTAGTCGGTCCGGGGGCGGCTAATGAAAAACTGTTTTTT
CDR3: CASSLVGPGAANEKLFF

size: many
J: TRBJ2-5
V: TRBV14
D: TRBD1
DNA: TGTGCCAGCAGCCAAGTTCACAGGGGTCGAGGTCAAGAGACCCAGTACTTC
CDR3: CASSQVHRGRGQETQYF

size: .
J: TRBJ1-3
V: TRBV9
D: .
DNA: TGTGCCAGCTCACCACGGGGCGACTTTGCCCTCTCTGGAAACACCATATATTTT
CDR3: CASSPRGDFALSGNTIYF

size: .
J: TRBJ1-6
V: TRBV7-8
D: .
DNA: TGTGCCAGCAGCTTAGAGAGGGCTGGCTCCTACAATTCACCCCTCCACTTT
CDR3: CASSLERAGSYNSPLHF

size: .
J: TRBJ1-5
V: TRBV7-9
D: TRBD1
DNA: TGTGCCAGCAGCGCTGGGACAGGGGGTGATCAGCCCCAGCATTTT
CDR3: CASSAGTGGDQPQHF

size: many
J: TRBJ2-6
V: TRBV27
D: .
DNA: TGTGCCAGCAGTTCGTACTCTGGGGCCAACGTCCTGACTTTC
CDR3: CASSSYSGANVLTF

size: .
J: TRBJ1-1
V: TRBV19
D: .
DNA: TGTGCCAGTAGTATAGAAGGGACACGGGACACTGAAGCTTTCTTT
CDR3: CASSIEGTRDTEAFF

size: few
J: TRBJ2-7
V: TRBV10-3
D: TRBD1
DNA: TGTGCCATCAGTGATCAGACAGGGGCCCCTCCCTACGAGCAGTACTTC
CDR3: CAISDQTGAPPYEQYF

size: many
J: TRBJ2-5
V: TRBV29-1
D: .
DNA: TGCAGCGTTGTGGGCAGGGGAGTCGGGGAGACCCAGTACTTC
CDR3: CSVVGRGVGETQYF

size: .
J: TRBJ2-2
V: TRBV12-3/TRBV12-4
D: .
DNA: TGTGCCAGCGGACGCGGGGTCACCGGGGAGCTGTTTTTT
CDR3: CASGRGVTGELFF

size: many
J: TRBJ2-5
V: TRBV7-3
D: TRBD2
DNA: TGTGCCAGCAGCTCCCAACTAGCGGGAGGCCAAGAGACCCAGTACTTC
CDR3: CASSSQLAGGQETQYF